Shown below are 18 T cell receptor beta chains from a single sample sequenced in a study of tumor-infiltrating lymphocytes in primary liver carcinoma. The template, 500 ng total RNA, yielded TCR beta cDNA made with a constant-region primer. Libraries for TCR beta were built through three nested multiplex PCR rounds, which together made up a slightly modified ARM-PCR procedure. The first two PCR rounds used TRBV1-TRBV30 forward primers with a C-beta reverse primer, nine to eleven cycles each. Via MiXCR, TCRdb re-called the multiplex PCR reads, giving one row per CDR3 protein. The repertoire holds over 95,000 distinct CDR3 sequences, with approximately 71% as singletons. Unsorted bulk tissue, about 17-33 mg of it, served as the source for co-extraction of RNA and DNA. Sequences were obtained from liver tumor tissue from sampling region 5. As for subset: tumor region T5, tumor centre. All receptors come from a woman aged 55 to 70 with primary liver carcinoma and hepatitis B virus infection.

V usage is TRBV11-2 and J usage is TRBJ2-2; 8 bases are a match to TRBD2. The ends lost 5 bases at V and 4 bases at J; junction bases unmatched: 18. Germline V CDR1 and CDR2: SGHAT, FQNNGV. The CDR3 loop spans 19 amino acids. The DNA of the CDR3 is TGTGCCAGCAGCCCCTTTGTTAGACAAGCGGGAGCGGGCACCGGGGAGCTGTTTTTT. Translation gives CASSPFVRQAGAGTGELFF.

The table lists this clonotype with a few counts. The chain recombines TRBV30 with TRBJ2-5; TRBD2 matches at 9 bases. Losses at the gene ends were 3 bases for V and 7 bases for J; bases not matched to a gene: 3. From germline, CDR1 is GTSNPN and CDR2 SVGIG (reference sequence). The CDR3 has 12 amino acids. Written as DNA, the CDR3 is TGTGCCTGGAGAGGAGCGGGGGGGACCCAGTACTTC. Residues: CAWRGAGGTQYF.

Points on this clonotype: A much larger clone differs from this one at a single base, so this may be a read error. Here the CDR3 omits its conserved ending phenylalanine or tryptophan, so a read error is the likely source. This rearrangement joins TRBV28 to TRBJ1-1, with 7 bases lining up with TRBD1. The CDR3 runs 14 residues. J lost 4 bases, V lost 6 bases, and 8 bases had no gene match. CDR1 and CDR2 (germline): MDHEN, SYDVKM. The CDR3 region has the DNA TGTGCCAGCAGCCGACAGGGTAGAAGCACTGAAGCTTTCATT. It specifies CASSRQGRSTEAFI.

The chain links TRBV11-3 to TRBJ2-1, with 8 bases aligning to TRBD2. This CDR3 has 15 residues. Germline V lookup: CDR1 SGHNT, CDR2 YENEEA. This chain's CDR3 is CASGPDSGKVNEQFF. DNA of the CDR3: TGTGCAAGCGGCCCGGATAGCGGGAAGGTGAATGAGCAGTTCTTC.

This clonotype was counted between two and nine times. A read error may explain this, as a much larger clone is one base away. The chain is built from TRBV7-8 and TRBJ2-1; D remains unclear. Germline-derived CDR1 and CDR2 are SGHVS and FQNEAQ. This CDR3 spans 14 amino acids. The ends were cut back, 0 bases at V and 4 bases at J, with 7 bases in the middle. The CDR3 spells CASSLAGSYNEQFF. The CDR3 region has the DNA TGTGCCAGCAGCTTAGCGGGCAGTTACAATGAGCAGTTCTTC.

Concerning this clonotype: A much more abundant neighbour one base away suggests this may be a read error. The chain employs TRBV10-3 and TRBJ1-4; 10 bases line up with TRBD1. The CDR3 consists of 15 residues. CDR1 and CDR2 (germline): ENHRY, SYGVKD. Here the CDR3 reads CAISDADRGVEKPFF. In nucleotides, the CDR3 is TGTGCCATCAGTGACGCGGACAGGGGGGTCGAAAAACCGTTTTTT.

In its sample, this clonotype was seen a few times. A much more abundant neighbour one base away suggests this may be a read error. CDR3 nucleotides: TGTGCCAGCAGTTATAACGGGTTGGGGGGGGATTTCTTT. Translated: CASSYNGLGGDFF. The V call is TRBV12-3 or TRBV12-4, the J call TRBJ1-1, with D possibly being TRBD1 (5 bases). The V end was cut by 4 bases, the J end by 13 bases, with 19 bases between. The CDR3 spans 13 residues.

The V and J genes are TRBV2 and TRBJ1-2; D remains unclear. Deletions cut 2 bases from V and 1 base from J, with 8 bases between. In germline, CDR1 is SNHLY, CDR2 FYNNEI. The CDR3 loop spans 14 amino acids. Here the CDR3 reads CASSEQPINYGYTF. CDR3 nucleotides: TGTGCCAGCAGTGAACAGCCGATTAACTATGGCTACACCTTC.

A few counts support this clonotype. The rearrangement links TRBV30 to TRBJ2-7; 11 bases agree with TRBD2. The CDR3 has 14 residues. The ends lost 3 bases at V and 2 bases at J; junction bases unmatched: 3. The germline gives CDR1 GTSNPN, CDR2 SVGIG (reference sequence). CDR3 in amino acids: CAWSPGLAAYEQYF. The CDR3 DNA sequence: TGTGCCTGGAGCCCGGGACTAGCGGCCTACGAGCAGTACTTC. Combining the CDR3 with reference TRBV30 and TRBJ2-7 gives the whole variable domain SQTIHQWPATLVQPVGSPLSLECTVEGTSNPNLYWYRQAAGRGLQLLFYSVGIGQISSEVPQNLSASRPQDRQFILSSKKLLLSDSGFYLCAWSPGLAAYEQYFGPGTRLTVT.

A word on this clonotype: The CDR3 does not close with the conserved phenylalanine or tryptophan, likely indicating a read error. The chain couples TRBV28 to TRBJ1-1; the D is unclear. The CDR3 runs to 15 residues. Germline values: CDR1 MDHEN, CDR2 SYDVKM. The DNA for the CDR3 is TGTACCAGCAGTCTAGGGCAGAGCGGGAACACTGAAGCTTTCTCT. Protein product: CTSSLGQSGNTEAFS.

This clonotype turned up a few times. This sequence joins TRBV5-1 and TRBJ2-1; 12 bases are shared with TRBD2. The CDR3 is 16 amino acids. Germline V lookup: CDR1 SGHRS, CDR2 YFSETQ. V was clipped by 5 bases and J by 7 bases; unmatched bases: 10. CDR3 DNA: TGCGCCAGCAGAGCGCTAGCGGGGGGGGTGGGGAATGAGCAGTTCTTC. Its translation is CASRALAGGVGNEQFF.

This rearrangement joins TRBV5-1 to TRBJ2-7, with D tentatively TRBD1 or TRBD2 (5 bases each). Germline V CDR1 and CDR2: SGHRS, YFSETQ. CDR3 length: 14 amino acids. The V gene lost 9 bases and the J gene lost 4 bases, with 20 bases spanning the gap. The CDR3 nucleotides are TGCGCCAACGGCCTTGGGGGAGCGTGGTACGAGCAGTACTTC. Its protein is CANGLGGAWYEQYF.

The V call is TRBV28, the J call TRBJ2-3; 9 bases align to TRBD2. CDR1 MDHEN and CDR2 SYDVKM come from the germline V gene. Trimming removed 5 bases from V and 4 bases from J; junction bases left unmatched: 10. The CDR3 sequence is 16 residues long. DNA of the CDR3: TGTGCCAGCAGTGAACCCGGGACTAGCTCCGCAGATACGCAGTATTTT. It codes for CASSEPGTSSADTQYF.

The genes are TRBV11-3 and TRBJ2-3; maybe TRBD2 (6 bases). The V gene lost 9 bases and the J gene lost 3 bases, with 19 bases spanning the gap. CDR1 and CDR2 (germline): SGHNT, YENEEA. This CDR3 has 15 residues. In DNA, the CDR3 is TGTGCCAGTAGCCCCCTGGTGGGAGGAACAGATACGCAGTATTTT. Its translation: CASSPLVGGTDTQYF.

Comments on this clonotype: The conserved phenylalanine or tryptophan normally closing the CDR3 is absent here, so this likely arose from a read error. The chain has TRBV11-2 and TRBJ2-3; D is uncertain. V lost 1 base, J lost 5 bases, and 10 bases lay in between. The germline V gene encodes CDR1 SGHAT and CDR2 FQNNGV. CDR3 length: 14 amino acids. The CDR3 protein is CASSLVPQQDTQYL. As DNA, the CDR3 is TGTGCCAGCAGCTTAGTTCCACAACAAGATACGCAGTATTTG.

A note on this clonotype: This CDR3 is missing its conserved last phenylalanine or tryptophan, likely due to a read error. J is TRBJ2-2 and V is TRBV11-2; D unresolved. The V end lost 5 bases, the J end lost 4 bases, and 14 bases lay between the germline ends. Germline-derived CDR1 and CDR2 are SGHAT and FQNNGV. This CDR3 is 15 amino acids long. CDR3 protein: CASSHGPSGTGELFL. The CDR3 DNA follows: TGTGCCAGCAGCCACGGGCCTAGTGGCACCGGGGAGCTGTTTCTT.

Comment on this clonotype: The germline gene is not matched at one end of the junction; a read error may be the cause. This chain joins TRBV4-2 and TRBJ2-7; maybe TRBD2 (6 bases). The length of the CDR3 is 17 residues. The germline CDR1 and CDR2 sequences are LGHNA and YNFKEQ. CDR3 DNA: TGTGCCAGCGGCCAAGACGTGATAGCGGAAGGTAATACGAAGCAATACTTC. Encoded protein: CASGQDVIAEGNTKQYF.

Concerning this clonotype itself: The conserved closing phenylalanine or tryptophan is absent in this CDR3, likely reflecting a read error. V and J are TRBV30 and TRBJ2-3; 12 positions match TRBD2. This CDR3 comprises 16 residues. Germline lookup yields CDR1 GTSNPN and CDR2 SVGIG (reference sequence). The DNA for the CDR3 is TGTGCCTGGAGTTATCTTACTAGCGGGAGGCGCGATATGCAGTATTTA. Its protein product is CAWSYLTSGRRDMQYL.